This T cell receptor beta chain was sequenced for a study of shared clonotypes between healthy human individuals. Regarding this clone: Antigen specificity is unknown.

The assay used deep level. How the authors handled the data: ImmunoSEQ output lacked quality scores and full-length reads, limiting matched filtering. TCRdb keeps only in-frame clones here, not all; method: immunoSEQ multiplex PCR. V, J and clone size are those of that table, while D and trimming were read from the DNA. The sample carries around 1.4 million clones, approximately 98.5% recorded once. General study points: Sharing of clonotypes among donors was expected to vary with sequencing depth. Sharing across a few donors was seen in around 5% of naive CD4 clonotypes.

J lost 11 bases, V lost 1 base, and 9 bases had no gene match. CDR3 length: 13 residues. CDR1 and CDR2 from the germline V gene are GTSNPN and SVGIG (reference sequence). The sequencing input was naive CD4+ T cells sorted from blood. Documented subset: CD45RA+ positively selected. The chain recombines TRBV30 with TRBJ1-1; 8 bases align to TRBD1. The sequence came from a man younger than 45 in good health. The CDR3 coding sequence is TGTGCCTGGAGTGACCGACGGACAGGGCGTGCTTTCTTT. Translation: CAWSDRRTGRAFF.